The 7 T cell receptor beta chains in this list originate from one sample, sequenced in a study of blood T cell repertoires in COVID-19. Profiling relied on immunoSEQ multiplex PCR, and the TCRdb table lists in-frame clones only, not all of them. The sample lists 270,000 or so clones, more than 70% occurring once. The sequenced material came from peripheral blood. Source of these receptors: a woman aged 18-29 years with acute or convalescent COVID-19.

V is TRBV3-1 (or the pseudogene TRBV3-2) and J is TRBJ1-6, with D unclear. The ends were cut back, 1 base at V and 6 bases at J, with 7 bases in the middle. Germline CDR1 LGHDT, CDR2 YNNKEL (reference sequence). The CDR3 contains 14 residues. CDR3 residues: CASSQAGSNSPLHF. The CDR3 coding sequence is TGTGCCAGCAGCCAAGCAGGCTCTAATTCACCCCTCCACTTT.

The chain has TRBV30 and TRBJ2-3; unclear D gene. The CDR3 length is 13 residues. Germline values: CDR1 GTSNPN, CDR2 SVGIG (reference sequence). Trimming cost V 2 bases and J 14 bases, with 20 bases left between them. CDR3 in DNA: TGTGCCTGGAGTAATAATGCTAGGCCAGACCCGTATTTT. Its translation is CAWSNNARPDPYF.

The rearrangement joins TRBV4-3 to TRBJ1-6, with TRBD1 identical over 7 bases. The length of the CDR3 is 15 residues. The V gene's germline CDR1 is LGHNA and CDR2 YSLEER. The trim removed 3 bases at V and 6 bases at J, leaving 5 bases unmatched. The CDR3 sequence is CASSQGQLLNSPLHF. In DNA, the CDR3 is TGCGCCAGCAGCCAGGGACAGCTCCTTAATTCACCCCTCCACTTT.

The chain is built from TRBV10-2 and TRBJ2-1; D may be TRBD2 (7 bases). Germline CDR1 and CDR2: WSHSY and SAAADI. Deletions cut 8 bases from V and 15 bases from J, with 20 bases between. This CDR3 spans 12 amino acids. The CDR3 region is CASLKGGGPSFF. CDR3 bases: TGCGCCAGCTTAAAGGGGGGGGGACCCTCGTTCTTC.

The chain combines TRBV4-3 with TRBJ2-6; D is unresolved. This CDR3 region has 14 residues. CDR1 is LGHNA and CDR2 is YSLEER in the germline V gene. Trimming took 1 base from V and 1 from J, leaving 2 bases between them. The DNA of the CDR3 is TGCGCCAGCAGCCAAGCGTCTGGGGCCAACGTCCTGACTTTC. Translated: CASSQASGANVLTF.

This chain connects TRBV3-1 (or the pseudogene TRBV3-2) to TRBJ2-1, with D perhaps TRBD2 (6 bases). There are 16 residues in the CDR3. The V gene lost 0 bases and the J gene lost 0 bases, with 9 bases spanning the gap. The germline CDR1 and CDR2 sequences are LGHDT and YNNKEL (reference sequence). The CDR3 DNA reads as TGTGCCAGCAGCCAAGAGTTAGCGGACTCCTACAATGAGCAGTTCTTC. Translation gives CASSQELADSYNEQFF.

The chain joins TRBV20-1 to TRBJ2-7; TRBD2 agrees at 10 bases. The CDR3 totals 13 residues. After removal of 3 bases from V and 5 bases from J, the junction contained 4 bases not matched to a gene. Germline V gene data show CDR1 as DFQATT and CDR2 as SNEGSKA (reference sequence). CDR3 sequence: CSASPSGRNEQYF. Written as DNA, the CDR3 is TGCAGTGCTAGTCCTAGCGGGAGAAACGAGCAGTACTTC.